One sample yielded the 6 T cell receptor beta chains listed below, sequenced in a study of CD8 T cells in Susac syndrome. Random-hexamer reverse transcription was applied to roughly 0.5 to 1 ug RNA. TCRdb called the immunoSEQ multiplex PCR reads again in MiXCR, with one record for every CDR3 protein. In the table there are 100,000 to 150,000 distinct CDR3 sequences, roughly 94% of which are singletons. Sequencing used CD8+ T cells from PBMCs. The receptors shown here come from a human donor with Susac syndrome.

The CDR3 loop reads CASIPGQASTDTQYF. In DNA form, the CDR3 reads TGCGCCAGCATCCCGGGACAGGCGAGCACAGATACGCAGTATTTT. The chain combines TRBV5-1 with TRBJ2-3, with 8 bases fitting TRBD1. Losses at the gene ends were 6 bases for V and 0 bases for J; bases not matched to a gene: 6. CDR3 length: 15 amino acids. The germline CDR1 and CDR2 sequences are SGHRS and YFSETQ.

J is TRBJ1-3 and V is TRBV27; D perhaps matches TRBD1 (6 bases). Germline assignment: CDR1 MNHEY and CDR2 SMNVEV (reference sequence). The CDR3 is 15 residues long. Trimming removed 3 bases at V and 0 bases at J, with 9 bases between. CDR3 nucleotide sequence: TGTGCCAGCAGTTTGGCAGGGGCCTCTGGAAACACCATATATTTT. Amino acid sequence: CASSLAGASGNTIYF.

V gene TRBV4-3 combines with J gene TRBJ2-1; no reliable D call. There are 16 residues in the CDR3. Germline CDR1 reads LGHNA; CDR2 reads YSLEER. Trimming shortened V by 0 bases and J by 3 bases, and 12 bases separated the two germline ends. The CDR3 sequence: CASSQDPASFYNEQFF. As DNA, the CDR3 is TGCGCCAGCAGCCAAGATCCGGCGTCCTTCTACAATGAGCAGTTCTTC.

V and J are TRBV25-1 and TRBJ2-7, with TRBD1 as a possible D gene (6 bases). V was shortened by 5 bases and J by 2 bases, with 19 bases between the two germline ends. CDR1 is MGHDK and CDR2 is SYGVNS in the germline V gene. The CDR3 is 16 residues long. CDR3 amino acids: CASSKKQGWDTYEQYF. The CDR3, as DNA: TGTGCCAGCAGTAAAAAACAGGGCTGGGATACCTACGAGCAGTACTTC.

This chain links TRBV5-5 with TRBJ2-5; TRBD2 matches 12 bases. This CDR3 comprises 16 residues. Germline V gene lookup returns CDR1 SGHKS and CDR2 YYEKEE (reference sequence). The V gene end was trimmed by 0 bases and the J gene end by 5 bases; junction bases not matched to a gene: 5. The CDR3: CASSLELAGGRETQYF. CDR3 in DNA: TGTGCCAGCAGCTTGGAACTAGCGGGGGGCCGGGAGACCCAGTACTTC.

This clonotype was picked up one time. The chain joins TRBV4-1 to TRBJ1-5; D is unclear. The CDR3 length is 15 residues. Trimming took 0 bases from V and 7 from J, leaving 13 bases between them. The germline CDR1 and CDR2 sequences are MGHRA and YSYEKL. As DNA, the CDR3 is TGCGCCAGCAGCCAAGATGAACGGAGCCACCAGCCCCAGCATTTT. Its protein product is CASSQDERSHQPQHF.